This T cell receptor (beta chain) was sequenced for a study of cytomegalovirus exposure and HLA in healthy donors. Overall study results and limits: There were some V segments, including TRBV6-2 and TRBV6-3, excluded as indistinguishable. After further analysis at a later stage, some 15,000 TCR beta sequences were associated with HLA alleles at 0.05 false discovery rate. The authors later found HLA-associated TCR beta chains more clonally expanded than equally common others.

Trimming took 2 bases from V and 5 from J, leaving 16 bases between them. Germline lookup yields CDR1 LGHNA and CDR2 YNFKEQ. This CDR3 is 15 amino acids long. Donors had nominal health at sampling but likely had unrecorded immune exposures. A word on this clone: Antigen specificity is unknown.

PCR involved 60 Vbeta and 13 Jbeta primers. Some clones are missing from TCRdb's copy, which holds only in-frame ones; the method was immunoSEQ multiplex PCR. The repertoire has about 35,000 clones, approximately 80% of them found once; the top ten carry 3.6%. V usage is TRBV4-2 and J usage is TRBJ2-7; D not resolved. The clonotype originates from a woman aged 18 to 35 in good health and CMV-seronegative. The material sequenced was PBMCs. For the CDR3, the DNA is TGTGCCAGCAGCCAACCTCTTCGCGCATCTGACGAGCAGTACTTC. Its translation is CASSQPLRASDEQYF.